This is a list of T cell receptor beta chains from one sample in a study of cytomegalovirus exposure and HLA in healthy donors. The table came from immunoSEQ multiplex PCR; TCRdb's copy has only in-frame clones and leaves some out. Among some 140,000 clones listed, about 79% were seen once. The material sequenced was PBMCs. The source is a female donor in good health and CMV-seropositive. Each CDR3 is given with its conserved first and last residue. The D gene is left open where the match is weak. Rows may omit the clone size; those that give it use once, few, many or a size class.

TRBV9	.	TRBD1	TRBJ2-7	TGTGCCAGCAGCGTAGTGGGACAGGGGGCCTACGAGCAGTACTTC	CASSVVGQGAYEQYF
TRBV21-1	.	.	TRBJ1-4	TGTGCCAGCAGCCCCTCCGGGGGGGCGGATAATGAAAAACTGTTTTTT	CASSPSGGADNEKLFF
TRBV10-3	.	.	TRBJ2-7	TGTGCCATCAGTGATGTAGGCGGGGCAAGCTCCTACGAGCAGTACTTC	CAISDVGGASSYEQYF
TRBV11-2	.	.	TRBJ2-7	TGTGCCAGCAGCTCGCTGGGACTTGAAAGTTTTTCCTACGAGCAGTACTTC	CASSSLGLESFSYEQYF
TRBV18	few	.	TRBJ1-1	TGTGCCAGCTCACCAGCAGGGAACACTGAAGCTTTCTTT	CASSPAGNTEAFF
TRBV7-3	.	.	TRBJ1-1	TGTGCCAGCAGCTTAGTTGGGGGCGGCGGGGAAGCTTTCTTT	CASSLVGGGGEAFF
TRBV5-4	.	.	TRBJ1-2	TGTGCCAGCAGCTTCCCTGGACAGCACTATGGCTACACCTTC	CASSFPGQHYGYTF
TRBV25-1	few	TRBD1	TRBJ2-1	TGTGCCAGCAGTGAATCCGGGACAGGGAGCTCCTACAATGAGCAGTTCTTC	CASSESGTGSSYNEQFF
TRBV11-3	.	.	TRBJ2-1	TGTGCCAGCAGCTTTAGCCCGTACAATGAGCAGTTCTTC	CASSFSPYNEQFF
TRBV7-9	.	.	TRBJ1-4	TGTGCCAGCAGCTTATTCGCAGGCCCAGAAGAAAAACTGTTTTTT	CASSLFAGPEEKLFF
TRBV6-5	.	TRBD2	TRBJ2-3	TGTGCCAGCAGTTTACTAGCGGGGGCTGCAGATACGCAGTATTTT	CASSLLAGAADTQYF
TRBV6-1	once	TRBD2	TRBJ2-1	TGTGCCAGCAGTGAACTAGCGGGGGGGGTCTACAATGAGCAGTTCTTC	CASSELAGGVYNEQFF
TRBV10-3	.	.	TRBJ1-1	TGTGCCATCAGTGAGGGGAGGCAAGCTTTCTTT	CAISEGRQAFF
TRBV10-3	.	TRBD1	TRBJ2-6	TGTGCCATCAGTGAGTCGGTAGGGGGCGAGACCCTCTCTGGGGCCAACGTCCTGACTTTC	CAISESVGGETLSGANVLTF
TRBV30	.	.	TRBJ1-1	TGTGCCAAGGACACGAACACTGAAGCTTTCTTT	CAKDTNTEAFF
TRBV4-1	.	.	TRBJ2-5	TGCGCCAGCAGCCAAGATGCGGGCGAGACCCAGTACTTC	CASSQDAGETQYF
TRBV19	few	TRBD1	TRBJ1-1	TGTGCCAGTATGGATAAGACAGGGGGCTATTATGGTGCTTTCTTT	CASMDKTGGYYGAFF
TRBV4-2	.	TRBD1	TRBJ2-1	TGTGCCAGCAGCCAAGCGACAGGGGGCCTCAATGAGCAGTTCTTC	CASSQATGGLNEQFF
TRBV11-2	few	TRBD2	TRBJ2-1	TGTGCCAGCAGCTTAGGGAGGAAATTAGCGGGAGGGTCCTACAATGAGCAGTTCTTC	CASSLGRKLAGGSYNEQFF
TRBV9	.	.	TRBJ1-2	TGTGCCAGCAGCGTAGGCAGTTATTCTCATGGCTACACCTTC	CASSVGSYSHGYTF
TRBV9	.	.	TRBJ2-1	TGTGCCAGCAGCACTACGACGGGTAGCTCCTACAATGAGCAGTTCTTC	CASSTTTGSSYNEQFF
TRBV5-4	once	.	TRBJ2-5	TGTGCCAGCAGCTTGGGTAATTACCAAGAGACCCAGTACTTC	CASSLGNYQETQYF
TRBV6-1	few	.	TRBJ2-7	TGTGCCAGCAGTGTAGGCAGGTCCTCCTACGAGCAGTACTTC	CASSVGRSSYEQYF
TRBV9	.	TRBD2	TRBJ2-3	TGTGCCAGCAGCGTAGTAGGCGGGAGGCTGGAAGATACGCAGTATTTT	CASSVVGGRLEDTQYF
TRBV10-3	once	TRBD1	TRBJ1-1	TGTGCCATCAGGAAGTCGACAGGGGGCACTGAAGCTTTCTTT	CAIRKSTGGTEAFF
TRBV28	.	TRBD2	TRBJ2-5	TGTGCCAGCCACACTAGCGGGGGGGCGGAGACCCAGTACTTC	CASHTSGGAETQYF
TRBV5-1	once	TRBD1	TRBJ1-3	TGCGCCAGCAGCTTGGTAGGCAGGGGGCCTGGAAACACCATATATTTT	CASSLVGRGPGNTIYF
TRBV1	.	.	TRBJ1-4	TGCACCAGCAGCCAACCCAGGACCGCTCGGGAAGAAAAACTGTTTTTT	CTSSQPRTAREEKLFF
TRBV7-9	.	.	TRBJ2-7	TGTGCCAGCAGCACCGCTAGCTACCCACCCTCCTACGAGCAGTACTTC	CASSTASYPPSYEQYF
TRBV28	few	.	TRBJ1-2	TGTGCCAGCAGTTTATCTCTGGGGCGCGGCTATGGCTACACCTTC	CASSLSLGRGYGYTF
TRBV6-5	.	TRBD1	TRBJ1-2	TGTGCCAGCAGGGACCCTACAGGGGGCAGCTATGGCTACACCTTC	CASRDPTGGSYGYTF
TRBV7-8	.	TRBD1	TRBJ2-7	TGTGCCAGCAGCTTCCTGGACAGGGGGTACGAGCAGTACTTC	CASSFLDRGYEQYF
TRBV5-1	.	.	TRBJ1-3	TGCGCCAGCAGCAACGGGGGAACGTCTGGAAACACCATATATTTT	CASSNGGTSGNTIYF
TRBV6-6	.	.	TRBJ2-4	TGTGCCAGCATGGCGACGAAGGGGGCCAAAAACATTCAGTACTTC	CASMATKGAKNIQYF
TRBV5-4	.	TRBD1	TRBJ2-5	TGTGCCAGCAGCAGACCGACAGGGGGAGAAGAGACCCAGTACTTC	CASSRPTGGEETQYF
TRBV5-1	.	.	TRBJ1-6	TGCGCCAGCAGCTTGGCAGGGAAGAGGAATTCACCCCTCCACTTT	CASSLAGKRNSPLHF